The rows below give T cell receptor beta chains drawn from one sample of a study of T cell responses to AZD1222 COVID-19 vaccine. Assay: immunoSEQ multiplex PCR; the TCRdb copy retains only in-frame clones and omits some. The table for this sample gives about 140,000 clones. Sample: peripheral blood. The receptor source for this set is an adult in good health. CDR3s include the opening cysteine and the closing phenylalanine or tryptophan. The order of the fields is CDR3 DNA, CDR3 protein, D gene, V gene, J gene. A D gene is named only where the DNA matches it firmly.

CDR3nt: TGTGCCAGCAGTGAATTGGGGGCGCGAACTGAAGCTTTCTTT
CDR3aa: CASSELGARTEAFF
d_gene: .
v_gene: TRBV2
j_gene: TRBJ1-1

CDR3nt: TGTGCCAGTAGTATAGGCAGGGCTAAGGAAGAGACCCAGTACTTC
CDR3aa: CASSIGRAKEETQYF
d_gene: .
v_gene: TRBV19
j_gene: TRBJ2-5

CDR3nt: TGTGCCAGCTCTCCAGGGGGGCGTCCCCACGAGCAGTACTTC
CDR3aa: CASSPGGRPHEQYF
d_gene: .
v_gene: TRBV18
j_gene: TRBJ2-7

CDR3nt: TGTGCCAGCAGCGGGCGGGGGGATAGCAATCAGCCCCAGCATTTT
CDR3aa: CASSGRGDSNQPQHF
d_gene: .
v_gene: TRBV9
j_gene: TRBJ1-5

CDR3nt: TGTGCCAGCCGGGACAGGGGCGCTAACTATGGCTACACCTTC
CDR3aa: CASRDRGANYGYTF
d_gene: TRBD1
v_gene: TRBV6-5
j_gene: TRBJ1-2

CDR3nt: TGTGCCAGCAGCCCCGGGGTCTCAAGAGGCACTGAAGCTTTCTTT
CDR3aa: CASSPGVSRGTEAFF
d_gene: .
v_gene: TRBV7-2
j_gene: TRBJ1-1

CDR3nt: TGTGCCAGCAGCCTGCGGGGTTGGGAGAATGAAAAACTGTTTTTT
CDR3aa: CASSLRGWENEKLFF
d_gene: .
v_gene: TRBV14
j_gene: TRBJ1-4

CDR3nt: TGTGCCAGCAGCTTTGGGGGACTAGCGGGGGCTGAGACCCAGTACTTC
CDR3aa: CASSFGGLAGAETQYF
d_gene: TRBD2
v_gene: TRBV11-3
j_gene: TRBJ2-5

CDR3nt: TGTGACGAGAACCCGGGAAACACCATATATTTT
CDR3aa: CDENPGNTIYF
d_gene: .
v_gene: TRBV19
j_gene: TRBJ1-3

CDR3nt: TGTGCCTGGAGACAGGGTCGAGGCACCGGGGAGCTGTTTTTT
CDR3aa: CAWRQGRGTGELFF
d_gene: .
v_gene: TRBV30
j_gene: TRBJ2-2

CDR3nt: TGTGCCAGCAGTGAATCTCGACAGGGCCTCACTGAAGCTTTCTTT
CDR3aa: CASSESRQGLTEAFF
d_gene: TRBD1
v_gene: TRBV6-1
j_gene: TRBJ1-1

CDR3nt: TGTGCCAGCAGCCCCCGTCCTGCCGCGGGGGGTTATAATGAGCAGTTCTTC
CDR3aa: CASSPRPAAGGYNEQFF
d_gene: TRBD2
v_gene: TRBV11-3
j_gene: TRBJ2-1